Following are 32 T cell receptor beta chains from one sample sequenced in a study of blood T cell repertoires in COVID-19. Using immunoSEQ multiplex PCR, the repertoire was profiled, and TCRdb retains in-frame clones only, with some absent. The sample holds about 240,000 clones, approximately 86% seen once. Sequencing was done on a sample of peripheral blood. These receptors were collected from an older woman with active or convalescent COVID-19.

DNA for the CDR3: TGTGCCAGCAGCTTTTCTTTCGGGGAGGCTAACTATGGCTACACCTTC. Translation: CASSFSFGEANYGYTF. This chain uses TRBV7-3 with TRBJ1-2; D remains ambiguous. V was trimmed by 3 bases and J by 0 bases, leaving 14 bases between them. CDR3 length equals 16 residues. Looked up from germline, CDR1 is SGHTA and CDR2 is FQGTGA.

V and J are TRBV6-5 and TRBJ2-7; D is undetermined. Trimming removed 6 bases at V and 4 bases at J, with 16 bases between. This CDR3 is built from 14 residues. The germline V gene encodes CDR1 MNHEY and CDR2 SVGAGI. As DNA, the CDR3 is TGTGCCAGCAGGGCCCGGGTCCAAGGATACGAGCAGTACTTC. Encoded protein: CASRARVQGYEQYF.

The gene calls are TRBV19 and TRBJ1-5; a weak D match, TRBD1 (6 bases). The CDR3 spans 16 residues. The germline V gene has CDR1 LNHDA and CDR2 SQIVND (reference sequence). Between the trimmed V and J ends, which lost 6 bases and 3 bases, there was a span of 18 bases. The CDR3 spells CASSTHGGQANQPQHF. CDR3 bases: TGTGCCAGTAGCACCCACGGGGGGCAGGCCAATCAGCCCCAGCATTTT.

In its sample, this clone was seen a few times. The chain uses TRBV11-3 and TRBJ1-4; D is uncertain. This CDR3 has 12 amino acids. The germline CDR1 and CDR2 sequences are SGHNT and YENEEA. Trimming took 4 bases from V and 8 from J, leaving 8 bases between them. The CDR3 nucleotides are TGTGCCAGCAGCTATGGCGGGGAAAAACTGTTTTTT. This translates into CASSYGGEKLFF. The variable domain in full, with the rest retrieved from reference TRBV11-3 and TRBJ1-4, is EAGVVQSPRYKIIEKKQPVAFWCNPISGHNTLYWYLQNLGQGPELLIRYENEEAVDDSQLPKDRFSAERLKGVDSTLKIQPAELGDSAVYLCASSYGGEKLFFGSGTQLSVL.

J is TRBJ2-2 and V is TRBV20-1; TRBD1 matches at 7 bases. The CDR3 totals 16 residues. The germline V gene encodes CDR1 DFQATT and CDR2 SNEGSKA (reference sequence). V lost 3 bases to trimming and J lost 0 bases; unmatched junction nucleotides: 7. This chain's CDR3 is CSASKGANANTGELFF. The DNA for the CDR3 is TGCAGTGCTAGTAAGGGGGCAAATGCGAACACCGGGGAGCTGTTTTTT.

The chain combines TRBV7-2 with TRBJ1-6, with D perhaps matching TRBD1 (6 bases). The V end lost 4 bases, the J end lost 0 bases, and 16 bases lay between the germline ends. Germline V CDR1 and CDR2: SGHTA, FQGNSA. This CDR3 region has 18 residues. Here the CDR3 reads CASSSRTVISSYNSPLHF. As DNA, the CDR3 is TGTGCCAGCAGCTCTAGGACAGTAATTAGCTCCTATAATTCACCCCTCCACTTT.

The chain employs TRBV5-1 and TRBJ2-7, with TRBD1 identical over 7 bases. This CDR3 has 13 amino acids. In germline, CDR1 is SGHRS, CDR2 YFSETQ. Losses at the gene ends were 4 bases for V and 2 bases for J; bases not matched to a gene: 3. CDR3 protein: CASSQGDPYEQYF. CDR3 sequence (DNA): TGCGCCAGCAGCCAGGGGGATCCCTACGAGCAGTACTTC.

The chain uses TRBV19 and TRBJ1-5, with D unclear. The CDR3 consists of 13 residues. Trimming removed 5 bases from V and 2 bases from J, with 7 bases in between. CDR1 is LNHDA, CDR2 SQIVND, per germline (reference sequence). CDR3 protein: CASSSTGNQPQHF. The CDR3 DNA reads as TGTGCCAGTAGTTCCACAGGCAATCAGCCCCAGCATTTT.

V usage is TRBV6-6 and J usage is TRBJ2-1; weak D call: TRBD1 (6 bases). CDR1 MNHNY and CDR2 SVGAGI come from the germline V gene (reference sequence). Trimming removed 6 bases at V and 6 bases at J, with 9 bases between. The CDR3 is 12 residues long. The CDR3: CASRIRGNEQFF. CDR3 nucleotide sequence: TGTGCCAGCAGGATCAGGGGCAATGAGCAGTTCTTC.

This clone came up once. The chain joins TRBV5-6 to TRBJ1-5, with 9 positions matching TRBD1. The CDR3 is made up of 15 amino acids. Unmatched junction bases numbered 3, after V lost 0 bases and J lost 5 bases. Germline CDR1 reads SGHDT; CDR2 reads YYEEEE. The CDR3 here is CASSLGTGGYQPQHF. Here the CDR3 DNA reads TGTGCCAGCAGCTTGGGTACAGGGGGCTATCAGCCCCAGCATTTT.

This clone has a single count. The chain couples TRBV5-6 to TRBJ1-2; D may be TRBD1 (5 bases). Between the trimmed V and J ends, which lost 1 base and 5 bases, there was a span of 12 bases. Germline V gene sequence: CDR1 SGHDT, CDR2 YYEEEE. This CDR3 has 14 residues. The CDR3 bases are TGTGCCAGCAGCTTGAGGGGTATAGGGTATGGCTACACCTTC. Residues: CASSLRGIGYGYTF.

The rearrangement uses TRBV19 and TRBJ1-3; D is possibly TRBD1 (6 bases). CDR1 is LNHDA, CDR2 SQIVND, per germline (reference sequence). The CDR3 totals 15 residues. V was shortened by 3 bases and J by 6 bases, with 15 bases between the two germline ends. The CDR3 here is CASSMKQGFANTIYF. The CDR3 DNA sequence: TGTGCCAGTAGTATGAAACAGGGATTTGCAAACACCATATATTTT.

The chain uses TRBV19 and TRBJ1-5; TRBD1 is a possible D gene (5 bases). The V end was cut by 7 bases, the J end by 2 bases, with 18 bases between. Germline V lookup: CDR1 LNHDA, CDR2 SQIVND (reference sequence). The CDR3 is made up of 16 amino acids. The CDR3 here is CASTSGVGVGNQPQHF. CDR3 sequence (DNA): TGTGCCAGTACCTCCGGAGTAGGGGTGGGCAATCAGCCCCAGCATTTT.

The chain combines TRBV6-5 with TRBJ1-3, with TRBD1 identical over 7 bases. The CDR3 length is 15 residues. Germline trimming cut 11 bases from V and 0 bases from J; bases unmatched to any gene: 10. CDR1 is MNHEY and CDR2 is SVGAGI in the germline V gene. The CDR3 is CARTGQEHSGNTIYF. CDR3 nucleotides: TGTGCCCGCACCGGACAGGAACACTCTGGAAACACCATATATTTT.

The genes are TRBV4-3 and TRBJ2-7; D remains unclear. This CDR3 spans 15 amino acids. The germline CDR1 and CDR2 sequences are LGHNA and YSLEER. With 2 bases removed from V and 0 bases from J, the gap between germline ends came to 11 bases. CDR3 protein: CASSQFQAASYEQYF. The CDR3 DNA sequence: TGCGCCAGCAGCCAATTCCAGGCCGCCTCCTACGAGCAGTACTTC.

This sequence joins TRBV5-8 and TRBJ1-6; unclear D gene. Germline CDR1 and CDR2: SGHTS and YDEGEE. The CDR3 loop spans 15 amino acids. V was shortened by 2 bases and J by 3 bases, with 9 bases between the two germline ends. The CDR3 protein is CASSFRRGYNSPLHF. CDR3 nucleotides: TGTGCCAGCAGCTTCCGCCGGGGCTATAATTCACCCCTCCACTTT.

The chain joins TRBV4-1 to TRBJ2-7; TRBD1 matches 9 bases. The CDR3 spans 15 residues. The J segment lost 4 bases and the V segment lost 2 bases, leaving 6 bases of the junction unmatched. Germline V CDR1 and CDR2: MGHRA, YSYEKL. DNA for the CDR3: TGCGCCAGCAGCCAATCAGGACAGGGGTTATACGAGCAGTACTTC. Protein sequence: CASSQSGQGLYEQYF.

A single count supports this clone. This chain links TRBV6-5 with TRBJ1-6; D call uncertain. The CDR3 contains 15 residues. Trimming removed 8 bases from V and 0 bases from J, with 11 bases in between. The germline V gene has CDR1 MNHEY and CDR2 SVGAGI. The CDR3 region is CASSDTSSYNSPLHF. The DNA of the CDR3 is TGTGCCAGCTCCGACACTAGCTCCTATAATTCACCCCTCCACTTT.

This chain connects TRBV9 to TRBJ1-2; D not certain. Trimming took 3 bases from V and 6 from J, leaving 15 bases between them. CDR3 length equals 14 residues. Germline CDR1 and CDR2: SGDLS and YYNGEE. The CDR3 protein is CASSAGAAGNGYTF. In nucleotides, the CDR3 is TGTGCCAGCAGCGCCGGAGCCGCTGGAAATGGCTACACCTTC.

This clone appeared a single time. The CDR3 nucleotides read TGTGCCAGCAGCTTACATCTGAGCACCGGGGAGCTGTTTTTT. Encoded protein: CASSLHLSTGELFF. The chain recombines TRBV7-2 with TRBJ2-2; no definite D call. Germline CDR1 SGHTA, CDR2 FQGNSA. V was trimmed by 2 bases and J by 4 bases, leaving 8 bases between them. The CDR3 totals 14 residues.

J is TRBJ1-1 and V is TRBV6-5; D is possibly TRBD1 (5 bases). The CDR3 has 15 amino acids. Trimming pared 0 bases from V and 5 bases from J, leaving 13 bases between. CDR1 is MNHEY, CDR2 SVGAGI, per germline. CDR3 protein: CASSYSSGFGTEAFF. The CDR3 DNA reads TGTGCCAGCAGTTACTCATCAGGGTTTGGAACTGAAGCTTTCTTT.

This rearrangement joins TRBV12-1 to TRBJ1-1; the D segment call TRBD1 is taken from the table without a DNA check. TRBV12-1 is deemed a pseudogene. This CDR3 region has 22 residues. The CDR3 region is CASSFFRSAASSGGLLNTEAFF. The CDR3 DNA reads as TGTGCCAGCAGCTTTTTTCGGAGCGCCGCTTCCTCAGGGGGCCTCTTGAACACTGAAGCTTTCTTT.

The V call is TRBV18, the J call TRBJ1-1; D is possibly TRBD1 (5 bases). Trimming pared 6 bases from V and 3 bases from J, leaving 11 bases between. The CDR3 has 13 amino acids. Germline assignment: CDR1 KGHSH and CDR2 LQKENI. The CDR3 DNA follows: TGTGCCAGCTCGCCCCAGGGATACACTGAAGCTTTCTTT. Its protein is CASSPQGYTEAFF. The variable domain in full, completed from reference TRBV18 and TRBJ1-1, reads NAGVMQNPRHLVRRRGQEARLRCSPMKGHSHVYWYRQLPEEGLKFMVYLQKENIIDESGMPKERFSAEFPKEGPSILRIQQVVRGDSAAYFCASSPQGYTEAFFGQGTRLTVV.

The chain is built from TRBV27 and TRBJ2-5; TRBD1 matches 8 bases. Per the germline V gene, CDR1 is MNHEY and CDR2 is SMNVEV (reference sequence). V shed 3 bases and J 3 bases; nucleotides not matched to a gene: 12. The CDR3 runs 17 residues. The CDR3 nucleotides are TGTGCCAGCAGTTTCCAACAGCCGCCGGGACAGGAAGAGACCCAGTACTTC. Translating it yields CASSFQQPPGQEETQYF.

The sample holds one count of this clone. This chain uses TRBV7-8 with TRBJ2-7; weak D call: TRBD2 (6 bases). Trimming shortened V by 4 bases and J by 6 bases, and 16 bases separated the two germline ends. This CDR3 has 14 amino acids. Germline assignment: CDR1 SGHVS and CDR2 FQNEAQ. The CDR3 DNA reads TGTGCCAGCAGCTCAAGACTAGTTGGGACCGAGCAGTACTTC. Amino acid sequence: CASSSRLVGTEQYF.

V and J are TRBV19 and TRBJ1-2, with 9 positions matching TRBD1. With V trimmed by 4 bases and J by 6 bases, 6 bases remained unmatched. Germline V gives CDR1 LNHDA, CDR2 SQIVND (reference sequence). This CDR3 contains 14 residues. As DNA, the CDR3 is TGTGCCAGTAGTACCCGGGGACAGGGAAATGGCTACACCTTC. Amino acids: CASSTRGQGNGYTF.

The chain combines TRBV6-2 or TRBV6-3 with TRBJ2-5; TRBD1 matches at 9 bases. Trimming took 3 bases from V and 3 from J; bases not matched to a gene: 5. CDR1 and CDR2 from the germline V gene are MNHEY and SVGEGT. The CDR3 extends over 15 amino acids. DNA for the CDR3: TGTGCCAGCAGTTATCTGGGACAGGGAAAAGAGACCCAGTACTTC. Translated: CASSYLGQGKETQYF.

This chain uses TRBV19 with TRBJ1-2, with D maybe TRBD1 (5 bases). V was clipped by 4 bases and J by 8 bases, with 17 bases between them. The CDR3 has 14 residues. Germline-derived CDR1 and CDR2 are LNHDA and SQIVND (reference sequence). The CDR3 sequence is CASSNPRRWGGYTF. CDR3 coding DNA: TGTGCCAGTAGTAACCCACGACGATGGGGCGGCTACACCTTC.

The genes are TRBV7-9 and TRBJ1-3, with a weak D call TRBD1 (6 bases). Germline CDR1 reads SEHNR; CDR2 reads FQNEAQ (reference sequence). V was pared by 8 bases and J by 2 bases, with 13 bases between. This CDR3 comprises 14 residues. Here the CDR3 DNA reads TGTGCCAGCCTTAGGGGGAACGCTGGAAACACCATATATTTT. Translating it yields CASLRGNAGNTIYF.

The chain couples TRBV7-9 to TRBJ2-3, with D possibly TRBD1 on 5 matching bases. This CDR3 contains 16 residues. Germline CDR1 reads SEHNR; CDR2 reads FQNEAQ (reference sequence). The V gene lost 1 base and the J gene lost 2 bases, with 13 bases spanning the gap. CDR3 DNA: TGTGCCAGCAGCTTAGATGGACAAAAAGTCACAGATACGCAGTATTTT. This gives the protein CASSLDGQKVTDTQYF.

The CDR3 sequence: CASSTMGGSSGNTIYF. In nucleotides, the CDR3 is TGTGCCAGCAGTACCATGGGAGGGTCTTCTGGAAACACCATATATTTT. The chain couples TRBV9 to TRBJ1-3; D ambiguous. CDR1 is SGDLS and CDR2 is YYNGEE in the germline V gene. V was cut by 5 bases and J by 1 base, with 16 bases left in between. This CDR3 region has 16 residues.

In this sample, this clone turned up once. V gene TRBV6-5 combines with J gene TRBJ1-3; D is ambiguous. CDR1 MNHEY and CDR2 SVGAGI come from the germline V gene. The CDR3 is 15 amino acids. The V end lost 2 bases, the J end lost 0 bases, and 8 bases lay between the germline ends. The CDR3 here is CASSYDSRSGNTIYF. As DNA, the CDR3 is TGTGCCAGCAGTTACGACTCCCGCTCTGGAAACACCATATATTTT.